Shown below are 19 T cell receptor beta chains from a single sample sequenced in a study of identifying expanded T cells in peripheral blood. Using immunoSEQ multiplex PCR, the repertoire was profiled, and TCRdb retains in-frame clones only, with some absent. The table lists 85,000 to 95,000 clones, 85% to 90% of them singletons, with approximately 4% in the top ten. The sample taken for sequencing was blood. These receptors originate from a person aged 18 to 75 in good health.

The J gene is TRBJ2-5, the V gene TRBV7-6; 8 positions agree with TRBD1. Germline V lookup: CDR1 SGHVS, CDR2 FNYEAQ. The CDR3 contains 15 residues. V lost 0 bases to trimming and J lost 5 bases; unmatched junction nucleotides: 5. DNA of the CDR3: TGTGCCAGCAGCTTAGCAAGTAACAGGGGGGAGACCCAGTACTTC. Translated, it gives CASSLASNRGETQYF.

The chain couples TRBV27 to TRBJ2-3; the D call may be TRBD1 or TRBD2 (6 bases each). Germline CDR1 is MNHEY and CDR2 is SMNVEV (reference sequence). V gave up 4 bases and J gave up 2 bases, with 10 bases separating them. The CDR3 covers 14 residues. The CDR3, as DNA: TGTGCCAGCAGTTGGGGGGCCGACACAGATACGCAGTATTTT. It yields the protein CASSWGADTDTQYF.

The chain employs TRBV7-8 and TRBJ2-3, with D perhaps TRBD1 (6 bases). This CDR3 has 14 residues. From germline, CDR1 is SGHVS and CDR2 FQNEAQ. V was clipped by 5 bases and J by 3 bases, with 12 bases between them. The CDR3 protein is CASSATGWTDTQYF. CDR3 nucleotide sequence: TGTGCCAGCAGCGCGACAGGTTGGACAGATACGCAGTATTTT.

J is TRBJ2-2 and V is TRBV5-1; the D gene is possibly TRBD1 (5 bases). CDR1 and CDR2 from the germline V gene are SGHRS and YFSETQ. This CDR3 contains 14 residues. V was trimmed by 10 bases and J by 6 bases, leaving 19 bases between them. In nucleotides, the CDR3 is TGCGCCGCCACGGAAGGGGATAGGCCCGGGGAGCTGTTTTTT. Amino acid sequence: CAATEGDRPGELFF.

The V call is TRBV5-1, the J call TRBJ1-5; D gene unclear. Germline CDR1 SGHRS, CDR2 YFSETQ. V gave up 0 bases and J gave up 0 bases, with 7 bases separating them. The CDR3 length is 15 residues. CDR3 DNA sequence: TGCGCCAGCAGCTTGGGGGGAAATAGCAATCAGCCCCAGCATTTT. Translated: CASSLGGNSNQPQHF.

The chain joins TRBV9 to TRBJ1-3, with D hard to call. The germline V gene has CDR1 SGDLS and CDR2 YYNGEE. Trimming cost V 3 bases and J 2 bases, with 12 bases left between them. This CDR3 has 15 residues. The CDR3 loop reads CASSGHSSTGNTIYF. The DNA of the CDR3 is TGTGCCAGCAGCGGTCACAGTTCTACTGGAAACACCATATATTTT.

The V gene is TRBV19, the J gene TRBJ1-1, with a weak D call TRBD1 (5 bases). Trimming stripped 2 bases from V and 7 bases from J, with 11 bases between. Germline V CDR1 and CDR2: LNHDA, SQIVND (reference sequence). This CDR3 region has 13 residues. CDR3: CASSIRAGDEAFF. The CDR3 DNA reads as TGTGCCAGTAGTATAAGGGCGGGGGATGAAGCTTTCTTT.

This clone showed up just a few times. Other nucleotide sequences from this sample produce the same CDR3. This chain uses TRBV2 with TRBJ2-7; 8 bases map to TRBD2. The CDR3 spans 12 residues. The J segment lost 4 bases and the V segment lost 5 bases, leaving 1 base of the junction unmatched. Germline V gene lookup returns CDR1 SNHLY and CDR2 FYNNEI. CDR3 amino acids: CASSSGGYEQYF. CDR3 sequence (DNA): TGTGCCAGCAGTAGCGGGGGTTACGAGCAGTACTTC.

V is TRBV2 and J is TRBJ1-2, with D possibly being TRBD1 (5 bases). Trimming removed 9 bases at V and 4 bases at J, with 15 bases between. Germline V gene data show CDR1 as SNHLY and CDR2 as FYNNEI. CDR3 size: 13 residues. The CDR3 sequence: CASPRVSGYGYTF. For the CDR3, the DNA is TGTGCCAGTCCCAGGGTTTCTGGCTATGGCTACACCTTC.

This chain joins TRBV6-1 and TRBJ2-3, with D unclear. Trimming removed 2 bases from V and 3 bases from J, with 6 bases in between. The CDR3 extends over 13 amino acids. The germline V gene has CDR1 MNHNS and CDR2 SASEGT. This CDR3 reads CASSEQATDTQYF. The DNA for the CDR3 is TGTGCCAGCAGTGAACAAGCAACAGATACGCAGTATTTT.

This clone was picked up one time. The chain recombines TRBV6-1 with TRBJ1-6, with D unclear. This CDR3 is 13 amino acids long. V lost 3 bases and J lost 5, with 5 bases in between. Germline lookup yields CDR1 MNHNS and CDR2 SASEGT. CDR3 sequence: CASSDWDNSPLHF. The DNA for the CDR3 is TGTGCCAGCAGTGATTGGGATAATTCACCCCTCCACTTT.

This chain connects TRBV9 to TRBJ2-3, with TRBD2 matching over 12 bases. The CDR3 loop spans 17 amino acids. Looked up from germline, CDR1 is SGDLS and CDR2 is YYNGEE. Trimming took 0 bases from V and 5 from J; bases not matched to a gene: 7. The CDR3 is CASSVGASGGAKDTQYF. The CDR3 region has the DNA TGTGCCAGCAGCGTAGGGGCTAGCGGGGGGGCCAAAGATACGCAGTATTTT. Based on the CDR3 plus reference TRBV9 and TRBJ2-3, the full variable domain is DSGVTQTPKHLITATGQRVTLRCSPRSGDLSVYWYQQSLDQGLQFLIQYYNGEERAKGNILERFSAQQFPDLHSELNLSSLELGDSALYFCASSVGASGGAKDTQYFGPGTRLTVL.

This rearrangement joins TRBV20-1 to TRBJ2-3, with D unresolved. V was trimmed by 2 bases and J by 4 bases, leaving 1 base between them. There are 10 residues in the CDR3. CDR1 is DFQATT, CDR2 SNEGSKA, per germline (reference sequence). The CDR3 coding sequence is TGCAGTGCTAGACCAGATACGCAGTATTTT. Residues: CSARPDTQYF.

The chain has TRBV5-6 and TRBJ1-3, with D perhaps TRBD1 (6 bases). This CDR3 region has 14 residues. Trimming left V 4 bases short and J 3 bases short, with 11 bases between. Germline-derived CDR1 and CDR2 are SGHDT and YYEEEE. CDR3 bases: TGTGCCAGCAGCCATGGGGGCGATGGAAACACCATATATTTT. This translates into CASSHGGDGNTIYF.

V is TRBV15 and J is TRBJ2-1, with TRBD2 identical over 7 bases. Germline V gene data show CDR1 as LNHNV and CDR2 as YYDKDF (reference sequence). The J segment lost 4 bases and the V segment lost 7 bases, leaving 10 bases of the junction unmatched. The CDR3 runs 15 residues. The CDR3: CATTAVGSGYNEQFF. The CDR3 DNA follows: TGTGCCACCACAGCAGTAGGTAGCGGGTACAATGAGCAGTTCTTC. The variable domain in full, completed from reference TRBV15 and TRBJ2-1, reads DAMVIQNPRYQVTQFGKPVTLSCSQTLNHNVMYWYQQKSSQAPKLLFHYYDKDFNNEADTPDNFQSRRPNTSFCFLDIRSPGLGDTAMYLCATTAVGSGYNEQFFGPGTRLTVL.

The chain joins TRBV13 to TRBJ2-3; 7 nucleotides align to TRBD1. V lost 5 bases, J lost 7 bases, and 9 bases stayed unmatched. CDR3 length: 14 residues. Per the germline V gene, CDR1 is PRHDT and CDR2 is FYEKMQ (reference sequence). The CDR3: CASSPRQGSYTQYF. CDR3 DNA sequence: TGTGCCAGCAGCCCACGACAGGGCTCATATACGCAGTATTTT.

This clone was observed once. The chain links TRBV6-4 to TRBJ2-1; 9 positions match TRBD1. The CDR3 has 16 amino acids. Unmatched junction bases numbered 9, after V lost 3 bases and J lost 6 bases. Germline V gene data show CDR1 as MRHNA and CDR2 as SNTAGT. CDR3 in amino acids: CASSDTPGQGFNEQFF. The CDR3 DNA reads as TGTGCCAGCAGTGATACTCCGGGACAGGGTTTCAATGAGCAGTTCTTC.

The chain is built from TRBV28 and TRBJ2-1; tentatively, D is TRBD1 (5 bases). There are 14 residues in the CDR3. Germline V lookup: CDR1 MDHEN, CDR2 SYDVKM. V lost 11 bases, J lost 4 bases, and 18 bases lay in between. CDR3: CASKGSGFYNEQFF. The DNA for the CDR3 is TGTGCCTCTAAAGGGTCAGGGTTTTACAATGAGCAGTTCTTC.

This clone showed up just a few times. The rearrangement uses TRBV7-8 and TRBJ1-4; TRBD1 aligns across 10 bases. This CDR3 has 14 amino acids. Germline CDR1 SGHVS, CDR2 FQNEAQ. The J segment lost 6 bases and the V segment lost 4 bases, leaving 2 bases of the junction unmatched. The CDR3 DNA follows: TGTGCCAGCAGCTCAGGGACAGGGGATGAAAAACTGTTTTTT. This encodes CASSSGTGDEKLFF.